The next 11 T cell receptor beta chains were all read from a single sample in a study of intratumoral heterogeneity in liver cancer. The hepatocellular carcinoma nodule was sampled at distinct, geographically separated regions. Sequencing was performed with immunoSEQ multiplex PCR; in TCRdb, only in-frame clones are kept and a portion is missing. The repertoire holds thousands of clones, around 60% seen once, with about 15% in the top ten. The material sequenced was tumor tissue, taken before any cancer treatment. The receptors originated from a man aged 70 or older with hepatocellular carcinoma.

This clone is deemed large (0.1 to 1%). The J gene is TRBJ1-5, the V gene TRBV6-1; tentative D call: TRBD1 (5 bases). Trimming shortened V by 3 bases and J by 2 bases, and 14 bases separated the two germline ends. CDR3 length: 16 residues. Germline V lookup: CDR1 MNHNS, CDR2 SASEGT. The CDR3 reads CASSEGPNGRNQPQHF. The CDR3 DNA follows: TGTGCCAGCAGTGAGGGGCCTAATGGTCGCAATCAGCCCCAGCATTTT.

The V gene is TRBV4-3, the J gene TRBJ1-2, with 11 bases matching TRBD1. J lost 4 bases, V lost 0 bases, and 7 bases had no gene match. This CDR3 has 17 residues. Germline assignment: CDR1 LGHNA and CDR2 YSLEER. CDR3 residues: CASSQEWTGGLSYGYTF. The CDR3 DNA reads TGCGCCAGCAGCCAAGAATGGACAGGGGGCTTGAGCTATGGCTACACCTTC.

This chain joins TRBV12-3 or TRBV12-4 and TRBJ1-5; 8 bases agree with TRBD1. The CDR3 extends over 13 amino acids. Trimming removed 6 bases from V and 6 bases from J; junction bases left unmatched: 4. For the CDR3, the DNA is TGTGCCAGCAGAAACAGGGGGGGTCAGCCCCAGCATTTT. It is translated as CASRNRGGQPQHF.

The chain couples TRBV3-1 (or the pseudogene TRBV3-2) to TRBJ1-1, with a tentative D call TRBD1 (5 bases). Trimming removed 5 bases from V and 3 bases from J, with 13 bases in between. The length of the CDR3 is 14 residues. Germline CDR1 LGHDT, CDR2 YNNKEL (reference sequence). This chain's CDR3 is CASSTTGVDTEAFF. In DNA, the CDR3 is TGTGCCAGCAGCACCACGGGGGTGGACACTGAAGCTTTCTTT.

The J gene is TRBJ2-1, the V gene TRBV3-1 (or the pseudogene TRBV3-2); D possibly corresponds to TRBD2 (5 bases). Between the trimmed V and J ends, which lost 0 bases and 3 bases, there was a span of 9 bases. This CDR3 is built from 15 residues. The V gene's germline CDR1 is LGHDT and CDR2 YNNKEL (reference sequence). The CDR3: CASSQELAIYNEQFF. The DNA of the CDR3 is TGTGCCAGCAGCCAAGAGCTAGCTATCTACAATGAGCAGTTCTTC.

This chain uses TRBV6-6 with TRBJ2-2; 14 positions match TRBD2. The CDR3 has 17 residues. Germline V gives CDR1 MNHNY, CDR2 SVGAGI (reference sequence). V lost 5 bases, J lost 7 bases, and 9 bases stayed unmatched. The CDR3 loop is CASSRTSGGIGDGELFF. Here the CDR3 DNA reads TGTGCCAGCAGTCGGACTAGCGGGGGGATTGGCGACGGGGAGCTGTTTTTT.

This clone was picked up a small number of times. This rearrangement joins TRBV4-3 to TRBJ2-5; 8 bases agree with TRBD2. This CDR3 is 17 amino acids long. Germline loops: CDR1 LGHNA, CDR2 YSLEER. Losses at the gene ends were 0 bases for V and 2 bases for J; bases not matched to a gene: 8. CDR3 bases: TGCGCCAGCAGCCAAGATTATGCGGGGGGCCTTCAAGAGACCCAGTACTTC. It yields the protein CASSQDYAGGLQETQYF.

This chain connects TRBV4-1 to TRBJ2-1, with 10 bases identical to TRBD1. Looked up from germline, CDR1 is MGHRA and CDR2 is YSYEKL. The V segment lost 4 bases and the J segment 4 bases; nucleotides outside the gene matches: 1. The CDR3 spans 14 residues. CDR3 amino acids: CASSPGQGYNEQFF. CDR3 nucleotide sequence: TGCGCCAGCAGCCCGGGACAGGGGTACAATGAGCAGTTCTTC.

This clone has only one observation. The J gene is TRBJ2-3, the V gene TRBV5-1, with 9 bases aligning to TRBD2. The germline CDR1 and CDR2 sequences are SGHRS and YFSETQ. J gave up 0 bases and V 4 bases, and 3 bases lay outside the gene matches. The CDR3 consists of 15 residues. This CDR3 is CASSRLAGSTDTQYF. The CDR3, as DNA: TGCGCCAGCAGCAGGCTAGCGGGGAGCACAGATACGCAGTATTTT.

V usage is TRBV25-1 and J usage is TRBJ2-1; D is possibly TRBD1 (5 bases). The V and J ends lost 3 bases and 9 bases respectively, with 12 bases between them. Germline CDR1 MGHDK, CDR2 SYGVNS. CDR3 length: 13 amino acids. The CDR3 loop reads CASSDGAVAEQFF. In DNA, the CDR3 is TGTGCCAGCAGTGATGGGGCGGTAGCTGAGCAGTTCTTC.

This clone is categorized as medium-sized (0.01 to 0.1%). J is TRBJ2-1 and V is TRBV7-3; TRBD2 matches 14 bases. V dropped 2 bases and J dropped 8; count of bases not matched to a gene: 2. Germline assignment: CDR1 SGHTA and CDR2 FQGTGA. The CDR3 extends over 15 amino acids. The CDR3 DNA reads TGTGCCAGCAGCTTAGCGGGACTAGCGGGGGATGAGCAGTTCTTC. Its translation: CASSLAGLAGDEQFF.